What follows are 10 T cell receptor beta chains derived from one specimen sequenced in a study of cytomegalovirus exposure and HLA in healthy donors. The PCR had 60 Vbeta and 13 Jbeta primers. Clones were sequenced by immunoSEQ multiplex PCR, and TCRdb holds only the in-frame ones, with some missing. The sample shows 150,000 to 200,000 clones, roughly 80% of them seen only once. Sequenced material: PBMCs. All receptors derive from a man younger than 30 in good health and CMV-seropositive.

The chain joins TRBV4-2 to TRBJ2-7, with D perhaps TRBD1 (6 bases). The germline V gene encodes CDR1 LGHNA and CDR2 YNFKEQ. The CDR3 length is 16 residues. The V end was cut by 0 bases, the J end by 1 base, with 13 bases between. The CDR3 spells CASSQERGSESYEQYF. The CDR3 region has the DNA TGTGCCAGCAGCCAAGAAAGGGGGAGTGAATCCTACGAGCAGTACTTC.

CDR3 in amino acids: CSVEDPLTGYGYTF. The CDR3 nucleotides read TGCAGCGTTGAAGATCCACTAACAGGCTATGGCTACACCTTC. This chain uses TRBV29-1 with TRBJ1-2; the D gene is possibly TRBD1 (5 bases). Trimming took off 0 bases at V and 4 bases at J, with 12 bases between the two ends. Per the germline V gene, CDR1 is SQVTM and CDR2 is ANQGSEA. This CDR3 has 14 residues. The full variable domain, with the rest looked up from reference TRBV29-1 and TRBJ1-2, is SAVISQKPSRDICQRGTSLTIQCQVDSQVTMMFWYRQQPGQSLTLIATANQGSEATYESGFVIDKFPISRPNLTFSTLTVSNMSPEDSSIYLCSVEDPLTGYGYTFGSGTRLTVV.

The chain is built from TRBV4-2 and TRBJ2-5; 13 bases fit TRBD2. V lost 4 bases to trimming and J lost 2 bases; unmatched junction nucleotides: 10. Looked up from germline, CDR1 is LGHNA and CDR2 is YNFKEQ. This CDR3 contains 18 residues. The CDR3: CASSPWTSGRGKQETQYF. The CDR3 region has the DNA TGTGCCAGCAGCCCCTGGACTAGCGGGAGAGGCAAACAAGAGACCCAGTACTTC.

The chain uses TRBV7-9 and TRBJ2-2, with D maybe TRBD2 (6 bases). Trimming left V 5 bases short and J 5 bases short, with 9 bases between. The CDR3 covers 13 residues. CDR1 is SEHNR, CDR2 FQNEAQ, per germline (reference sequence). Here the CDR3 DNA reads TGTGCCAGCAGCGGCGGGGTGACCGGGGAGCTGTTTTTT. Translated, it gives CASSGGVTGELFF.

The CDR3 coding sequence is TGTGCCAGTAGTATGGGGACAGCCTATGGCTACACCTTC. It yields the protein CASSMGTAYGYTF. The V call is TRBV19, the J call TRBJ1-2; 7 nucleotides line up with TRBD1. The CDR3 is 13 residues long. V trimming: 3 bases; J trimming: 4 bases; junction bases outside the gene matches: 2. Germline V gene sequence: CDR1 LNHDA, CDR2 SQIVND (reference sequence).

This clone was found a few times. The V and J genes are TRBV7-2 and TRBJ1-2, with TRBD1 identical over 12 bases. CDR1 SGHTA and CDR2 FQGNSA come from the germline V gene. This CDR3 has 15 amino acids. V gave up 5 bases and J gave up 7 bases; unmatched junction bases: 8. CDR3 in amino acids: CASSTKGQGAGGYTF. CDR3 nucleotides: TGTGCCAGCAGCACAAAGGGACAGGGGGCGGGTGGCTACACCTTC.

The rearrangement links TRBV5-6 to TRBJ2-7, with 9 positions matching TRBD1. Per the germline V gene, CDR1 is SGHDT and CDR2 is YYEEEE. The J segment lost 5 bases and the V segment lost 4 bases, leaving 10 bases of the junction unmatched. CDR3 length equals 15 residues. The CDR3 coding sequence is TGTGCCAGCAGCCGGACAGGGGTGGGATTCGACGAGCAGTACTTC. It codes for CASSRTGVGFDEQYF.

The rearrangement uses TRBV7-2 and TRBJ2-2, with TRBD2 identical over 12 bases. Germline CDR1 reads SGHTA; CDR2 reads FQGNSA. The CDR3 runs to 16 residues. V lost 5 bases to trimming and J lost 4 bases; unmatched junction nucleotides: 5. The CDR3 protein is CASSTPSGRATGELFF. The CDR3 DNA is TGTGCCAGCAGCACCCCTAGCGGGAGGGCCACCGGGGAGCTGTTTTTT.

The CDR3 region has the DNA TGTGCCAGTAGCCCATCGGGCAGACTAAACACCGGGGAGCTGTTTTTT. Amino acid sequence: CASSPSGRLNTGELFF. This chain links TRBV19 with TRBJ2-2; D is perhaps TRBD2 (5 bases). The CDR3 has 16 amino acids. V lost 6 bases to trimming and J lost 2 bases, with 16 bases between them. Germline V gene sequence: CDR1 LNHDA, CDR2 SQIVND (reference sequence).

This clone has just a few counts. J is TRBJ1-1 and V is TRBV10-2, with D perhaps matching TRBD1 (5 bases). The V and J ends lost 11 bases and 8 bases respectively, with 15 bases between them. The germline CDR1 and CDR2 sequences are WSHSY and SAAADI. The CDR3 is made up of 11 amino acids. The CDR3 region has the DNA TGCGCCTCTAGTAAGGGGCCCGAAGCTTTCTTT. Its translation is CASSKGPEAFF.